Listed below are T cell receptor beta chains from one sample, sequenced in a study of cytomegalovirus exposure and HLA in healthy donors. Using immunoSEQ multiplex PCR, the repertoire was profiled, and TCRdb retains in-frame clones only, with some absent. The table has some 56,000 clones, about 83% seen once; the top ten hold roughly 1.5%. Sequenced material: PBMCs. Receptors were obtained from a human donor in good health. Both conserved end residues are part of each CDR3.

cdr3_aa,v_call
CASSQEGSGGTDTQYF,TRBV4-3
CASSFVAGGTDTQYF,TRBV7-3
CASSQDRTSGRYEQYF,TRBV4-2
CAISDSGSPNTGELFF,TRBV10-3
CASSEEGQGPDTQYF,TRBV2
CASSQRVGGDANSPLHF,TRBV4-3
CASSQDKSNLYGYTF,TRBV4-2
CASSLHLGAEETQYF,TRBV11-2
CASSESDRGGYTF,TRBV10-1
CASSRRTGGYYEETQYF,TRBV19
CAWTPGSSYNEQFF,TRBV30
CALSGRAFSEQYF,TRBV30
CATSRDAGRGLEQFF,TRBV15
CASSQQGRGGYTF,TRBV7-2
CASSIQGVGELFF,TRBV5-4
CSVPWPGTTYNEQFF,TRBV29-1
CASVITGMTEAFF,TRBV28
CASSTRGQGSQFEQFF,TRBV19
CASSLSRFYGYTF,TRBV27
CASSSLAGEGINEQFF,TRBV5-6
CASRRIGVADTEAFF,TRBV27
CASSLEGGRGRTEAFF,TRBV11-2
CASSFSTGGPRQETQYF,TRBV7-9
CASSLVGTGDYNEQFF,TRBV5-1
CASSLALGQTYGQYF,TRBV7-2
CASSLQPRVTEAFF,TRBV16
CASSLVGQDNEKLFF,TRBV11-2
CASSAPLAVPGDGYTF,TRBV9